This entry lists 28 T cell receptor beta chains sequenced from one sample in a study of blood T cell repertoires in COVID-19. Assay: immunoSEQ multiplex PCR; the TCRdb copy retains only in-frame clones and omits some. The sample contains 400,000 to 450,000 clones, around 91% of which appear only once. The specimen sequenced was peripheral blood. All receptors come from a woman aged 40 to 55 with COVID-19, enrolled during active disease.

The V and J genes are TRBV5-1 and TRBJ1-6; D is undetermined. Germline V gives CDR1 SGHRS, CDR2 YFSETQ. Trimming shortened V by 4 bases and J by 6 bases, and 11 bases separated the two germline ends. There are 14 residues in the CDR3. The CDR3 DNA follows: TGCGCCAGCAGCACCGACACGGCTAATTCACCCCTCCACTTT. Translated: CASSTDTANSPLHF.

This sequence joins TRBV6-2 or TRBV6-3 and TRBJ2-7; D is unresolved. The CDR3 has 13 amino acids. Trimming took 2 bases from V and 6 from J, leaving 11 bases between them. Germline lookup yields CDR1 MNHEY and CDR2 SVGEGT. The CDR3 here is CASSYGWRGEQYF. As DNA, the CDR3 is TGTGCCAGCAGTTACGGTTGGCGCGGCGAGCAGTACTTC.

V is TRBV5-4 and J is TRBJ1-4; 10 nucleotides agree with TRBD1. The length of the CDR3 is 14 residues. Germline V CDR1 and CDR2: SGHNT, YYREEE (reference sequence). The J segment lost 6 bases and the V segment lost 5 bases, leaving 4 bases of the junction unmatched. The CDR3 bases are TGTGCCAGCAGTAAAGGACAGGGGGATGAAAAACTGTTTTTT. It specifies CASSKGQGDEKLFF.

The chain joins TRBV11-2 to TRBJ1-3; D possibly corresponds to TRBD1 (5 bases). From germline, CDR1 is SGHAT and CDR2 FQNNGV. Trimming cost V 2 bases and J 0 bases, with 14 bases left between them. CDR3 length: 17 residues. In DNA, the CDR3 is TGTGCCAGCAGCTTAAAGGCCACGGGGGTCTCTGGAAACACCATATATTTT. Translated, it gives CASSLKATGVSGNTIYF.

V usage is TRBV30 and J usage is TRBJ1-2; no clear D gene. Germline V gene sequence: CDR1 GTSNPN, CDR2 SVGIG (reference sequence). The V end was cut by 0 bases, the J end by 1 base, with 21 bases between. The CDR3 runs to 18 residues. The CDR3 loop reads CAWSVNNFGGYRNYGYTF. CDR3 DNA sequence: TGTGCCTGGAGTGTAAATAATTTCGGCGGCTACCGTAACTATGGCTACACCTTC.

The rearrangement uses TRBV7-9 and TRBJ2-1, with TRBD1 matching 9 bases. Looked up from germline, CDR1 is SEHNR and CDR2 is FQNEAQ (reference sequence). The CDR3 sequence is 16 residues long. V lost 5 bases to trimming and J lost 4 bases; unmatched junction nucleotides: 9. The CDR3 DNA is TGTGCCAGCAGCCCCGGTCGGGGACAGGGTTACAATGAGCAGTTCTTC. This translates into CASSPGRGQGYNEQFF.

The rearrangement joins TRBV5-1 to TRBJ2-1; 14 bases fit TRBD2. The V gene's germline CDR1 is SGHRS and CDR2 YFSETQ. CDR3 length: 16 residues. The ends lost 2 bases at V and 8 bases at J; junction bases unmatched: 6. The CDR3 loop reads CASSFLGTSGGYEQFF. CDR3 nucleotide sequence: TGCGCCAGCAGCTTTCTAGGGACTAGCGGGGGCTATGAGCAGTTCTTC.

This sequence joins TRBV5-5 and TRBJ2-3; 10 bases are a match to TRBD2. The CDR3 consists of 14 residues. V trimming: 4 bases; J trimming: 4 bases; junction bases outside the gene matches: 3. The germline V gene encodes CDR1 SGHKS and CDR2 YYEKEE (reference sequence). CDR3 DNA: TGTGCCAGCAGCGGGCTAGCGGGGGCAGATACGCAGTATTTT. Its protein product is CASSGLAGADTQYF.

Comments on this clone: The same CDR3 arises from other DNA sequences in this sample as well. The chain joins TRBV28 to TRBJ1-3, with D unclear. CDR1 MDHEN and CDR2 SYDVKM come from the germline V gene. Between the trimmed V and J ends, which lost 6 bases and 2 bases, there was a span of 8 bases. The CDR3 spans 13 residues. CDR3 residues: CASRRGTGNTIYF. The CDR3 region has the DNA TGTGCCAGCAGGCGGGGAACTGGAAACACCATATATTTT.

This chain's CDR3 is CASGPGGVGLNTEAFF. The CDR3 bases are TGTGCCAGCGGCCCAGGGGGAGTCGGATTGAACACTGAAGCTTTCTTT. The V and J genes are TRBV19 and TRBJ1-1; TRBD1 agrees at 7 bases. The CDR3 consists of 16 residues. Trimming cost V 9 bases and J 0 bases; bases outside gene matches: 13. Germline lookup yields CDR1 LNHDA and CDR2 SQIVND (reference sequence).

The V call is TRBV6-5, the J call TRBJ2-7; 8 bases are shared with TRBD1. V was pared by 6 bases and J by 3 bases, with 4 bases of the junction left unmatched. The CDR3 spans 13 residues. The germline V gene encodes CDR1 MNHEY and CDR2 SVGAGI. CDR3 in amino acids: CASRAGGGYEQYF. The CDR3 nucleotides are TGTGCCAGCAGGGCAGGGGGCGGCTACGAGCAGTACTTC.

This sequence joins TRBV4-3 and TRBJ2-1, with TRBD2 matching over 12 bases. Trimming took 0 bases from V and 1 from J; bases not matched to a gene: 7. This CDR3 region has 19 residues. Germline CDR1 LGHNA, CDR2 YSLEER. The CDR3 loop is CASSQDRTSGIVSYNEQFF. The CDR3 nucleotides are TGCGCCAGCAGCCAAGACCGGACTAGCGGGATTGTATCCTACAATGAGCAGTTCTTC.

The V gene is TRBV6-5, the J gene TRBJ1-3; no firm D call. This CDR3 is built from 16 residues. The germline V gene has CDR1 MNHEY and CDR2 SVGAGI. V shed 2 bases and J shed 0 bases, with 11 bases lying between them. In DNA form, the CDR3 reads TGTGCCAGCAGTTACCTGACTCCTAGCTCTGGAAACACCATATATTTT. It translates to CASSYLTPSSGNTIYF.

The chain joins TRBV5-8 to TRBJ2-7; D call uncertain. V lost 4 bases and J 4 bases, leaving 9 bases between the germline ends. Germline CDR1 reads SGHTS; CDR2 reads YDEGEE. The CDR3 has 12 residues. The CDR3 nucleotides read TGTGCCAGCAGCCGACTCGTTTACGAGCAGTACTTC. Translating gives CASSRLVYEQYF.

The CDR3 loop reads CASSFGWSRSGRARQEQYF. DNA for the CDR3: TGTGCCAGCAGCTTCGGATGGAGTCGGTCGGGCAGGGCTCGTCAGGAGCAGTACTTC. The chain combines TRBV13 with TRBJ2-7; D possibly corresponds to TRBD1 (5 bases). From germline, CDR1 is PRHDT and CDR2 FYEKMQ (reference sequence). The V end lost 3 bases, the J end lost 7 bases, and 31 bases lay between the germline ends. CDR3 length: 19 amino acids.

The gene calls are TRBV19 and TRBJ1-2; 7 bases fit TRBD1. V lost 6 bases, J lost 1 base, and 8 bases stayed unmatched. This CDR3 region has 15 residues. Looked up from germline, CDR1 is LNHDA and CDR2 is SQIVND (reference sequence). The CDR3 is CASSSRQGRNYGYTF. DNA of the CDR3: TGTGCCAGTAGCTCCAGACAGGGCCGTAACTATGGCTACACCTTC.

V is TRBV5-1 and J is TRBJ1-2; D gene ambiguous. This CDR3 spans 14 amino acids. Germline V gene lookup returns CDR1 SGHRS and CDR2 YFSETQ. Trimming took off 3 bases at V and 0 bases at J, with 9 bases between the two ends. CDR3 region: CASSWEGSNYGYTF. In nucleotides, the CDR3 is TGCGCCAGCAGCTGGGAGGGATCTAACTATGGCTACACCTTC.

The rearrangement uses TRBV28 and TRBJ1-2, with 8 bases fitting TRBD1. With V trimmed by 4 bases and J by 4 bases, 5 bases remained unmatched. From germline, CDR1 is MDHEN and CDR2 SYDVKM. The CDR3 runs 14 residues. The CDR3 loop is CASSSGQGLYGYTF. The CDR3 DNA reads as TGTGCCAGCAGTTCCGGACAGGGCCTCTATGGCTACACCTTC.

V gene TRBV5-4 combines with J gene TRBJ2-7, with TRBD1 matching over 7 bases. The CDR3 is 14 residues long. Germline assignment: CDR1 SGHNT and CDR2 YYREEE (reference sequence). V lost 3 bases, J lost 3 bases, and 6 bases stayed unmatched. CDR3 residues: CASSSPGQNYEQYF. Written as DNA, the CDR3 is TGTGCCAGCAGCTCCCCGGGACAGAACTACGAGCAGTACTTC.

V usage is TRBV27 and J usage is TRBJ2-7; 8 nucleotides line up with TRBD1. The CDR3 extends over 17 amino acids. J gave up 2 bases and V 5 bases, and 14 bases lay outside the gene matches. The V gene's germline CDR1 is MNHEY and CDR2 SMNVEV (reference sequence). CDR3 bases: TGTGCCAGCAGTCCACACCTACAGGGGGTGCGGACCTACGAGCAGTACTTC. It yields the protein CASSPHLQGVRTYEQYF.

This chain uses TRBV6-2 or TRBV6-3 with TRBJ2-2; D is possibly TRBD2 (6 bases). This CDR3 is 16 amino acids long. Trimming removed 7 bases at V and 1 base at J, with 16 bases between. Germline CDR1 and CDR2: MNHEY and SVGEGT. The DNA of the CDR3 is TGTGCCAGCACCCCGTCGGGAGAGGGGAACACCGGGGAGCTGTTTTTT. Translation: CASTPSGEGNTGELFF.

This clone was counted a few times. This chain links TRBV5-1 with TRBJ1-6; D not resolved. This CDR3 spans 16 amino acids. Looked up from germline, CDR1 is SGHRS and CDR2 is YFSETQ. V lost 0 bases and J 7 bases, leaving 14 bases between the germline ends. This CDR3 reads CASSLESAGGNSPLHF. The CDR3 nucleotides read TGCGCCAGCAGCTTGGAGTCAGCGGGTGGAAATTCACCCCTCCACTTT.

The V call is TRBV5-6, the J call TRBJ1-4; tentative D call: TRBD1 (6 bases). The CDR3 spans 15 residues. Germline V lookup: CDR1 SGHDT, CDR2 YYEEEE. Trimming pared 4 bases from V and 5 bases from J, leaving 15 bases between. Here the CDR3 DNA reads TGTGCCAGCAGCGGGGGCAACAGTCTAAATGAAAAACTGTTTTTT. As protein: CASSGGNSLNEKLFF.

The V gene is TRBV9, the J gene TRBJ2-1, with D possibly TRBD2 on 6 matching bases. The V end lost 3 bases, the J end lost 0 bases, and 19 bases lay between the germline ends. CDR1 is SGDLS and CDR2 is YYNGEE in the germline V gene. This CDR3 has 18 amino acids. The chain's CDR3 is CASSAPTGTPSSYNEQFF. Written as DNA, the CDR3 is TGTGCCAGCAGCGCACCCACCGGGACTCCAAGCTCCTACAATGAGCAGTTCTTC.

In this sample, this clone turned up a few times. The chain joins TRBV29-1 to TRBJ1-2; the D gene is possibly TRBD1 (5 bases). Germline-derived CDR1 and CDR2 are SQVTM and ANQGSEA. The CDR3 has 12 residues. The germline V and J ends were trimmed by 4 bases and 4 bases, with 10 bases remaining between them. For the CDR3, the DNA is TGCAGCGTTGCTGACAGTTCCTATGGCTACACCTTC. As protein: CSVADSSYGYTF.

The chain couples TRBV6-5 to TRBJ1-4; D perhaps matches TRBD1 (5 bases). Germline CDR1 is MNHEY and CDR2 is SVGAGI. The CDR3 covers 15 residues. Trimming left V 0 bases short and J 6 bases short, with 11 bases between. The CDR3, as DNA: TGTGCCAGCAGTTACTCAGGGACTAGGGATGAAAAACTGTTTTTT. It is translated as CASSYSGTRDEKLFF.

The rearrangement uses TRBV9 and TRBJ1-4, with TRBD1 matching over 8 bases. Per the germline V gene, CDR1 is SGDLS and CDR2 is YYNGEE. The CDR3 totals 14 residues. V gave up 7 bases and J gave up 5 bases; unmatched junction bases: 7. CDR3 DNA: TGTGCCAGCGGCCTGACAGGGGCAAATGAAAAACTGTTTTTT. Its translation: CASGLTGANEKLFF.

With regard to this clone: The junction and the germline gene differ at one end; a read error may be behind it. The chain combines TRBV7-7 with TRBJ1-1; 7 bases are a match to TRBD1. This CDR3 comprises 16 residues. The germline V gene has CDR1 SSHAT and CDR2 FNYEAQ (reference sequence). The CDR3 region is CASSPLYRGQNTEAFF. The CDR3 region has the DNA TGTGCTAGCAGCCCCCTCTACAGGGGTCAGAACACTGAAGCTTTCTTT.